The source of this TCR beta chain is a study of blood T cell repertoires in COVID-19. About the study: Donors in the United States, Italy and Spain gave samples during acute or convalescent COVID-19. Nucleic acid was either cDNA or gDNA, and it came from T cells, B-cell-depleted T cells, or PBMCs.

Original data processing: Nucleated cell counts were estimated from reference gene primer amplification. Produced via immunoSEQ multiplex PCR; TCRdb's table is partial and in-frame only. V and J calls and clone size are as listed in that table; D and trimming were resolved from the DNA. The table records under 150,000 clones, approximately 90% of them present only once. Germline V lookup: CDR1 SGHRS, CDR2 YFSETQ. Trimming took off 4 bases at V and 9 bases at J, with 14 bases between the two ends. This CDR3 is 14 amino acids long. Sequencing input: peripheral blood. V usage is TRBV5-1 and J usage is TRBJ1-6; no clear D. This TCR was sampled from a human donor in a cohort sampled during active COVID-19. CDR3 sequence reads: CASSLRGASSPLHF. CDR3 bases: TGCGCCAGCAGCCTTCGGGGAGCGAGTTCACCCCTCCACTTT.